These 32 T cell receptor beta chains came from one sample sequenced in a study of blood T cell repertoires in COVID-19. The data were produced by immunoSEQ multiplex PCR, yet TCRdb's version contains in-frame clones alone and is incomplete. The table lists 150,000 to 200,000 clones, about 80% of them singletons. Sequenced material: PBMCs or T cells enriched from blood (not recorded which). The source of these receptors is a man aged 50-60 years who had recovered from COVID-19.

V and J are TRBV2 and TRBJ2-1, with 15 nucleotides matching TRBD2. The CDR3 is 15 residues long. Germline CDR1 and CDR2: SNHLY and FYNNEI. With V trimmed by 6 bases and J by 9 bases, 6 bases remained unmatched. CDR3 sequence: CASSQGTSGGREQFF. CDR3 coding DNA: TGTGCCAGCAGCCAAGGGACTAGCGGGGGGCGTGAGCAGTTCTTC.

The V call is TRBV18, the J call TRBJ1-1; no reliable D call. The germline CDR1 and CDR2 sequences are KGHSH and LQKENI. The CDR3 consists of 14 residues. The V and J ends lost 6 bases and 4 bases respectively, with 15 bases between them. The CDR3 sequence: CASSQISEGTEAFF. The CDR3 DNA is TGTGCCAGCTCCCAGATATCGGAGGGCACTGAAGCTTTCTTT. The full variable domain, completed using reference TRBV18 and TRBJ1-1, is NAGVMQNPRHLVRRRGQEARLRCSPMKGHSHVYWYRQLPEEGLKFMVYLQKENIIDESGMPKERFSAEFPKEGPSILRIQQVVRGDSAAYFCASSQISEGTEAFFGQGTRLTVV.

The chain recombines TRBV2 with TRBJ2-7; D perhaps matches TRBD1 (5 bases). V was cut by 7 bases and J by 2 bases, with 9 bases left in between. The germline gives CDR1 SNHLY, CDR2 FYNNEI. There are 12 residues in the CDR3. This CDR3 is CASTDRTYEQYF. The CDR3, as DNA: TGTGCCAGCACAGACAGAACCTACGAGCAGTACTTC.

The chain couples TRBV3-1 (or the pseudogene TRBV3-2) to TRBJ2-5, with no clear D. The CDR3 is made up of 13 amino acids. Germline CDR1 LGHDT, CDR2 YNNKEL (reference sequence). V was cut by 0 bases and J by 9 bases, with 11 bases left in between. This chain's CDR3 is CASSQDPPAAQYF. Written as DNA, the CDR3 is TGTGCCAGCAGCCAAGATCCGCCCGCGGCCCAGTACTTC.

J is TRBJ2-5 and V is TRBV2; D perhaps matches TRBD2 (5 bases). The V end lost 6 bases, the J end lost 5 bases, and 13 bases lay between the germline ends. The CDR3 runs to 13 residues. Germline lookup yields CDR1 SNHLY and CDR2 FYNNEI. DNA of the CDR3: TGTGCCAGCAGGGCCGGGATGCGGGAGACCCAGTACTTC. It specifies CASRAGMRETQYF.

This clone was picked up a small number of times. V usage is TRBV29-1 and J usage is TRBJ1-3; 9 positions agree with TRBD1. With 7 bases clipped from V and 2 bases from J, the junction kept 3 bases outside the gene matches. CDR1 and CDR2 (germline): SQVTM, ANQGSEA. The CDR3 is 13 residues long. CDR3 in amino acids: CSGWTGAGNTIYF. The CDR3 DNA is TGCAGCGGGTGGACAGGGGCTGGAAACACCATATATTTT.

CDR3: CATLRENTEAFF. CDR3 DNA: TGTGCCACCTTACGGGAGAACACTGAAGCTTTCTTT. This rearrangement joins TRBV24-1 to TRBJ1-1; D is unclear. The CDR3 consists of 12 residues. Germline V gives CDR1 KGHDR, CDR2 SFDVKD. Trimming removed 9 bases from V and 1 base from J, with 8 bases in between.

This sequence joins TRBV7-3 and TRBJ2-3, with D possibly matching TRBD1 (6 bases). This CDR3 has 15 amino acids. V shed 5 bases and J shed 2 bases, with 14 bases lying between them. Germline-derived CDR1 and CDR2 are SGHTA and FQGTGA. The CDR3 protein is CASSLTRDITDTQYF. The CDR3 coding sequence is TGTGCCAGCAGCCTTACCCGGGACATCACAGATACGCAGTATTTT.

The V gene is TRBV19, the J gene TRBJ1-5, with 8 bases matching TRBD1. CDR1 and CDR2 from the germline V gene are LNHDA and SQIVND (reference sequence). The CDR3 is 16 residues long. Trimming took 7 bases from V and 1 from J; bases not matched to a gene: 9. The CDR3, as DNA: TGTGCCAGTAACCCGGACAGGGCGGTCAGCAATCAGCCCCAGCATTTT. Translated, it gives CASNPDRAVSNQPQHF.

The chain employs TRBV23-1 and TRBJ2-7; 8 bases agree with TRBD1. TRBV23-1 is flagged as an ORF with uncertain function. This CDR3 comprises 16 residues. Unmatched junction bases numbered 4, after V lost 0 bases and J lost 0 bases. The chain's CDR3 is CASSQSGQESSYEQYF. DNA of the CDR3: TGCGCCAGCAGTCAATCGGGACAGGAGAGCTCCTACGAGCAGTACTTC.

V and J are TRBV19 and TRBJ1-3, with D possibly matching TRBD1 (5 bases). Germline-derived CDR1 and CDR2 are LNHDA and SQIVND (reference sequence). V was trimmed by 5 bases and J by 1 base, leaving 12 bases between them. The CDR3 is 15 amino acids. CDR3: CASSRWGDSGNTIYF. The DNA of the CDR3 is TGTGCCAGTAGTCGTTGGGGCGATTCTGGAAACACCATATATTTT.

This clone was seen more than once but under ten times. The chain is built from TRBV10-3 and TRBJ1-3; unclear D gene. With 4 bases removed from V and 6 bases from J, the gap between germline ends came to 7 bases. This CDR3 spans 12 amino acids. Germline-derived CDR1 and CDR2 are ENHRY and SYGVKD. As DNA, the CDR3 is TGTGCCATCAGTGGGCGGGAAAACACCATATATTTT. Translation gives CAISGRENTIYF.

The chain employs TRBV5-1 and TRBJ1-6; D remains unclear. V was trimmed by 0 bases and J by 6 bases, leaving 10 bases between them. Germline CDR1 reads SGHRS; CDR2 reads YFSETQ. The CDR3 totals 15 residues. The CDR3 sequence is CASSLDPSGNSPLHF. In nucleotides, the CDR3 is TGCGCCAGCAGCTTGGATCCCAGTGGTAATTCACCCCTCCACTTT.

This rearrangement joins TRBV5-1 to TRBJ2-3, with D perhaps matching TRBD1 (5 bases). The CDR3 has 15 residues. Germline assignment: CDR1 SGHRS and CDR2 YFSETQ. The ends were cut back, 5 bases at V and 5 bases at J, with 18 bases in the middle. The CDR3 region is CASSDVGGAKDTQYF. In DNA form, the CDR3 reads TGCGCCAGCAGTGACGTTGGTGGGGCGAAAGATACGCAGTATTTT.

The CDR3 reads CASSVASGGPGETQYF. The CDR3 DNA reads TGTGCCAGCAGCGTAGCTAGCGGGGGGCCGGGGGAGACCCAGTACTTC. The V gene is TRBV9, the J gene TRBJ2-5; 11 bases match TRBD2. The CDR3 is 16 residues long. Germline-derived CDR1 and CDR2 are SGDLS and YYNGEE. The trim removed 0 bases at V and 5 bases at J, leaving 6 bases unmatched. Supplemented by reference TRBV9 and TRBJ2-5, the full variable domain reads DSGVTQTPKHLITATGQRVTLRCSPRSGDLSVYWYQQSLDQGLQFLIQYYNGEERAKGNILERFSAQQFPDLHSELNLSSLELGDSALYFCASSVASGGPGETQYFGPGTRLLVL.

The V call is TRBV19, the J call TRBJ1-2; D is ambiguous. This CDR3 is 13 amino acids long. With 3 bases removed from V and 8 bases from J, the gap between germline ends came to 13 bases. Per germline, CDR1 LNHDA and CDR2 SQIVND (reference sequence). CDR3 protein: CASSIPTRVGYTF. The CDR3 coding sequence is TGTGCCAGTAGTATCCCCACGCGGGTGGGCTACACCTTC. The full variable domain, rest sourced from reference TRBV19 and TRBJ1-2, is DGGITQSPKYLFRKEGQNVTLSCEQNLNHDAMYWYRQDPGQGLRLIYYSQIVNDFQKGDIAEGYSVSREKKESFPLTVTSAQKNPTAFYLCASSIPTRVGYTFGSGTRLTVV.

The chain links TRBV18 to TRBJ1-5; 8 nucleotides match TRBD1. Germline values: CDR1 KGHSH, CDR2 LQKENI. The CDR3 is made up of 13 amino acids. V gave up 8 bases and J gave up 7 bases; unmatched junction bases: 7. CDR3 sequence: CASQLTGEQPQHF. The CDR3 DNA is TGTGCCAGCCAGCTGACAGGGGAACAGCCCCAGCATTTT.

The CDR3: CASSLGSGDGYTF. The CDR3, as DNA: TGTGCCAGCAGCTTAGGGTCAGGGGATGGCTACACCTTC. The chain is built from TRBV7-8 and TRBJ1-2; D possibly corresponds to TRBD1 (6 bases). The V end was cut by 1 base, the J end by 6 bases, with 9 bases between. The CDR3 has 13 residues. The germline V gene has CDR1 SGHVS and CDR2 FQNEAQ.

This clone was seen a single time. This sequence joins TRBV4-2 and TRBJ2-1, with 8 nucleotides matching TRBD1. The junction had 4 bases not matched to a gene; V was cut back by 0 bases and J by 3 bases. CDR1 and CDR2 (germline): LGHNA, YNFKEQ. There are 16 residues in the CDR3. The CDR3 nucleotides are TGTGCCAGCAGCCAAGATGCCAGGGGGCTCTACAATGAGCAGTTCTTC. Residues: CASSQDARGLYNEQFF.

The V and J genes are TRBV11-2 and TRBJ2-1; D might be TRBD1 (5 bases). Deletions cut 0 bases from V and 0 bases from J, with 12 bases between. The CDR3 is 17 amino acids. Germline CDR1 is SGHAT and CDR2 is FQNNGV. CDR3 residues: CASSLDLRGHSYNEQFF. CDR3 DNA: TGTGCCAGCAGCTTAGATTTAAGGGGTCACTCCTACAATGAGCAGTTCTTC.

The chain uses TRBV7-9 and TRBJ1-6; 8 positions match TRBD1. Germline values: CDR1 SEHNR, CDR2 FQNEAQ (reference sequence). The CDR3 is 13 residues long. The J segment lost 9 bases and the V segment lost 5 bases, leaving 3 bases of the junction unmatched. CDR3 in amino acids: CASSETGGSPLHF. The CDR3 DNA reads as TGTGCCAGCAGCGAAACAGGGGGTTCACCCCTCCACTTT. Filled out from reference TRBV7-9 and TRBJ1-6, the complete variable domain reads DTGVSQNPRHKITKRGQNVTFRCDPISEHNRLYWYRQTLGQGPEFLTYFQNEAQLEKSRLLSDRFSAERPKGSFSTLEIQRTEQGDSAMYLCASSETGGSPLHFGNGTRLTVT.

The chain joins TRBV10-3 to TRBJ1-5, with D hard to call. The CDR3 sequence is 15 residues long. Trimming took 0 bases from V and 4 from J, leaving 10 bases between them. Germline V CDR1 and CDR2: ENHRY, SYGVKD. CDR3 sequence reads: CAISESKTLNQPQHF. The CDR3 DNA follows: TGTGCCATCAGTGAGTCGAAGACACTTAATCAGCCCCAGCATTTT.

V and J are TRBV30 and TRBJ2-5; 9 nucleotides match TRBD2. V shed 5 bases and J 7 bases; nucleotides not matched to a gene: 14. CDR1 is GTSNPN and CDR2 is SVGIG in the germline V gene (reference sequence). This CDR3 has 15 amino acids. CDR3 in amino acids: CAWGRGGGGVGTQYF. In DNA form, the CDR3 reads TGTGCCTGGGGGCGAGGTGGCGGGGGGGTTGGGACCCAGTACTTC.

The CDR3 bases are TGTGCCAGCAGCTTAGCCGGGACAGGGGGAGGTGAGCAGTTCTTC. The encoded protein is CASSLAGTGGGEQFF. V gene TRBV11-3 combines with J gene TRBJ2-1; 11 bases agree with TRBD1. Germline trimming cut 1 base from V and 9 bases from J; bases unmatched to any gene: 5. Per the germline V gene, CDR1 is SGHNT and CDR2 is YENEEA. The CDR3 runs to 15 residues.

CDR3 DNA: TGTGCCATCAGTGAGTCACAGTGGGAAAAACTGTTTTTT. It codes for CAISESQWEKLFF. V gene TRBV10-3 combines with J gene TRBJ1-4; no firm D call. The germline V and J ends were trimmed by 0 bases and 8 bases, with 7 bases remaining between them. In germline, CDR1 is ENHRY, CDR2 SYGVKD. This CDR3 is 13 amino acids long.

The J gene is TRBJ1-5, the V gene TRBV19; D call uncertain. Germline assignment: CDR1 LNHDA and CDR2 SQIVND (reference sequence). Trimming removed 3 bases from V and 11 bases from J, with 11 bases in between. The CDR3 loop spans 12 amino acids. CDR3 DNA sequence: TGTGCCAGTAGTATCGGAGGTCTGGCCCAGCATTTT. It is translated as CASSIGGLAQHF.

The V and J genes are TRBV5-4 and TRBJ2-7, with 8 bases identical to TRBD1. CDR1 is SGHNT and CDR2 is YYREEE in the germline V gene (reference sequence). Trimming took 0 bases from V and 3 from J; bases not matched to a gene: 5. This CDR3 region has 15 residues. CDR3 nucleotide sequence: TGTGCCAGCAGCTTGGGACAGGGGTTTAACTACGAGCAGTACTTC. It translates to CASSLGQGFNYEQYF.

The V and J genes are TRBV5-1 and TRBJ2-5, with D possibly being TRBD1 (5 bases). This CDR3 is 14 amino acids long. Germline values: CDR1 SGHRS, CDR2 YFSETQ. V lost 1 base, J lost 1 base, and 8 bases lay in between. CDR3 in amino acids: CASSLMTAQETQYF. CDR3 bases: TGCGCCAGCAGCTTGATGACAGCCCAAGAGACCCAGTACTTC.

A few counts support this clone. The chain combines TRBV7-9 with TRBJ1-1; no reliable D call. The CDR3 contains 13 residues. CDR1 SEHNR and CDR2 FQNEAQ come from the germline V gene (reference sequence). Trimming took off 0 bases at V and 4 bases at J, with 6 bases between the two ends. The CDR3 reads CASSLAHSTEAFF. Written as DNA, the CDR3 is TGTGCCAGCAGCTTAGCCCATAGCACTGAAGCTTTCTTT.

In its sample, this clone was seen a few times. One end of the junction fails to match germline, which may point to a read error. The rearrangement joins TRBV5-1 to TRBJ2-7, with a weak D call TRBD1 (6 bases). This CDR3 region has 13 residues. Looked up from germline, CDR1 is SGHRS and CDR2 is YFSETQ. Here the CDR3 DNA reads TGCGCCAGCAGCTTGGGCGGTGAGGGACAATCGCACTTC. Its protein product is CASSLGGEGQSHF.

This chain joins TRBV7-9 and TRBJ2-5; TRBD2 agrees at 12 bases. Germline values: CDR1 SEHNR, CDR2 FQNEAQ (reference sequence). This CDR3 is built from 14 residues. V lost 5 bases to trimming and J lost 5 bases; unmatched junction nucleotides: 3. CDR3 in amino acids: CASSLGLAGETQYF. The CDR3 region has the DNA TGTGCCAGCAGCCTAGGACTAGCGGGGGAGACCCAGTACTTC.

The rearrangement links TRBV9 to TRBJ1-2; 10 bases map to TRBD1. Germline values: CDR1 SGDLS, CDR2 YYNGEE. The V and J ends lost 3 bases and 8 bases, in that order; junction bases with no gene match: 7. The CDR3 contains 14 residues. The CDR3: CASSAGTGDWGYTF. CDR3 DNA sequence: TGTGCCAGCAGCGCCGGGACAGGGGACTGGGGCTACACCTTC.